A single sample is the source of the 32 T cell receptor beta chains below, sequenced in a study of beta chain features in type 1 diabetes. General study points: TCRB CDR3 length was moderately but significantly reduced in all four CD4+ subsets of Type 1 diabetes patients.

These receptors' targets are unknown. Expressed TCRB transcripts were sequenced, since all the RNA that had been isolated was reverse transcribed. Generated by immunoSEQ multiplex PCR, the TCRdb table keeps only in-frame clones and is missing some. The data show 50,000 or so clones, with roughly 40% seen just once and around 0.13% held by the top ten. The source material was stem cell memory CD4+ T cells from blood. The origin of the receptors is a man aged 25 to 40 with type 1 diabetes.

There are a few counts of this clone. Here the CDR3 reads CASSLGVSYNEQFF. Written as DNA, the CDR3 is TGCGCCAGCAGCTTGGGAGTAAGCTACAATGAGCAGTTCTTC. The chain has TRBV5-1 and TRBJ2-1; no clear D. Germline loops: CDR1 SGHRS, CDR2 YFSETQ. Trimming pared 0 bases from V and 3 bases from J, leaving 7 bases between. The CDR3 sequence is 14 residues long.

J is TRBJ2-7 and V is TRBV5-1, with TRBD2 matching 16 bases. The CDR3 runs to 18 residues. The V segment lost 2 bases and the J segment 5 bases; nucleotides outside the gene matches: 10. Germline CDR1 and CDR2: SGHRS and YFSETQ. The CDR3 reads CASSFSGTSGRAGNEQYF. In DNA, the CDR3 is TGCGCCAGCAGCTTCTCTGGGACTAGCGGGAGGGCCGGGAACGAGCAGTACTTC.

CDR3 DNA sequence: TGTGCCAGCAGCATCAGGGTTGGAATCTCCTACAATGAGCAGTTCTTC. As protein: CASSIRVGISYNEQFF. This chain uses TRBV21-1 with TRBJ2-1; the DNA was not compared with TRBD1, the D call given in the table. TRBV21-1 is an annotated pseudogene. The CDR3 has 16 amino acids.

V gene TRBV7-9 combines with J gene TRBJ1-6; tentatively, D is TRBD1 (5 bases). This CDR3 has 12 amino acids. Germline lookup yields CDR1 SEHNR and CDR2 FQNEAQ (reference sequence). V lost 4 bases to trimming and J lost 9 bases, with 7 bases between them. The CDR3 nucleotides read TGTGCCAGCAGCTGGGGGGGTTCACCCCTCCACTTT. Translated, it gives CASSWGGSPLHF.

V and J are TRBV29-1 and TRBJ2-1, with 10 bases identical to TRBD2. The V gene's germline CDR1 is SQVTM and CDR2 ANQGSEA. V gave up 7 bases and J gave up 0 bases; unmatched junction bases: 12. The CDR3 has 17 amino acids. The CDR3 protein is CSGILAGASGSYNEQFF. CDR3 bases: TGCAGCGGGATCCTAGCGGGGGCCTCCGGCTCCTACAATGAGCAGTTCTTC.

The CDR3: CASSIREYSNQPQHF. The CDR3, as DNA: TGTGCCAGTAGTATTCGGGAGTATAGCAATCAGCCCCAGCATTTT. This chain joins TRBV19 and TRBJ1-5; D remains ambiguous. This CDR3 has 15 amino acids. The ends were cut back, 3 bases at V and 0 bases at J, with 9 bases in the middle. Per germline, CDR1 LNHDA and CDR2 SQIVND (reference sequence).

The genes are TRBV7-9 and TRBJ1-2, with TRBD1 matching 8 bases. There are 13 residues in the CDR3. Germline lookup yields CDR1 SEHNR and CDR2 FQNEAQ (reference sequence). V shed 4 bases, J shed 8 bases, and the junction held 6 bases outside the gene matches. The CDR3 is CASSSQGVRGYTF. The CDR3 DNA reads TGTGCCAGCAGCTCACAGGGGGTGAGGGGCTACACCTTC.

The sample holds a few counts of this clone. The chain uses TRBV9 and TRBJ2-1, with 9 bases fitting TRBD2. CDR1 and CDR2 from the germline V gene are SGDLS and YYNGEE. V trimming: 0 bases; J trimming: 6 bases; junction bases outside the gene matches: 10. The CDR3 sequence is 17 residues long. CDR3 nucleotides: TGTGCCAGCAGCGTAGGATTAGCGGGAGTTCCTGGCAATGAGCAGTTCTTC. Amino acids: CASSVGLAGVPGNEQFF. The full variable domain, with the rest looked up from reference TRBV9 and TRBJ2-1, is DSGVTQTPKHLITATGQRVTLRCSPRSGDLSVYWYQQSLDQGLQFLIQYYNGEERAKGNILERFSAQQFPDLHSELNLSSLELGDSALYFCASSVGLAGVPGNEQFFGPGTRLTVL.

A single count supports this clone. The chain combines TRBV18 with TRBJ1-1; perhaps TRBD1 as D (6 bases). This CDR3 comprises 14 residues. Trimming stripped 3 bases from V and 5 bases from J, with 13 bases between. The V gene's germline CDR1 is KGHSH and CDR2 LQKENI. For the CDR3, the DNA is TGTGCCAGCTCACCTCAGGACAGACTTACTGAAGCTTTCTTT. It translates to CASSPQDRLTEAFF.

This clone was counted only a few times. The V call is TRBV6-1, the J call TRBJ2-3; a weak D match, TRBD2 (5 bases). The CDR3 has 12 amino acids. CDR1 is MNHNS and CDR2 is SASEGT in the germline V gene. The V gene lost 8 bases and the J gene lost 4 bases, with 10 bases spanning the gap. CDR3 nucleotide sequence: TGTGCCAGCTCGAGCGGCGCAGATACGCAGTATTTT. As protein: CASSSGADTQYF.

The chain employs TRBV7-2 and TRBJ2-3; 7 bases align to TRBD2. Germline V gene data show CDR1 as SGHTA and CDR2 as FQGNSA. The ends lost 1 base at V and 8 bases at J; junction bases unmatched: 3. The length of the CDR3 is 13 residues. The CDR3 protein is CASSLVGGSTQYF. The CDR3 DNA reads TGTGCCAGCAGCTTAGTAGGCGGGAGTACGCAGTATTTT.

This rearrangement joins TRBV15 to TRBJ2-7; weak D call: TRBD2 (7 bases). Trimming took off 2 bases at V and 3 bases at J, with 14 bases between the two ends. In germline, CDR1 is LNHNV, CDR2 YYDKDF (reference sequence). The CDR3 runs 15 residues. As DNA, the CDR3 is TGTGCCACCAGCAGACCAGGGGAGGGGTTCTACGAGCAGTACTTC. It specifies CATSRPGEGFYEQYF.

This chain joins TRBV6-1 and TRBJ2-4; D is perhaps TRBD2 (7 bases). CDR1 is MNHNS, CDR2 SASEGT, per germline. CDR3 size: 15 residues. V was shortened by 0 bases and J by 6 bases, with 12 bases between the two germline ends. DNA for the CDR3: TGTGCCAGCAGTGAAGCGGGAGGGGGTGCAAACATTCAGTACTTC. This sequence encodes CASSEAGGGANIQYF.

The rearrangement uses TRBV30 and TRBJ2-1, with D possibly TRBD1 on 6 matching bases. This CDR3 region has 16 residues. With 0 bases removed from V and 7 bases from J, the gap between germline ends came to 19 bases. Germline lookup yields CDR1 GTSNPN and CDR2 SVGIG (reference sequence). The chain's CDR3 is CAWSVRGGIYGNEQFF. CDR3 bases: TGTGCCTGGAGTGTACGTGGGGGCATCTATGGGAATGAGCAGTTCTTC.

This rearrangement joins TRBV28 to TRBJ2-1; TRBD2 aligns across 8 bases. The J segment lost 0 bases and the V segment lost 3 bases, leaving 1 base of the junction unmatched. From germline, CDR1 is MDHEN and CDR2 SYDVKM. The length of the CDR3 is 15 residues. The CDR3, as DNA: TGTGCCAGCAGTTTCCTAGCGGGCTCCTACAATGAGCAGTTCTTC. Protein: CASSFLAGSYNEQFF.

As to this clone: An end of the junction does not agree with germline; a read error may underlie this. The same CDR3 can be traced to other DNA sequences in this sample. The chain is built from TRBV6-5 and TRBJ2-1; 10 nucleotides align to TRBD2. Per germline, CDR1 MNHEY and CDR2 SVGAGI. The CDR3 loop spans 14 amino acids. CDR3 coding DNA: TGCGCCAGCAGTCTAGCGGGAGCCTACAATGAGCAGTTCTTC. As protein: CASSLAGAYNEQFF.

This clone showed up just once. The chain employs TRBV7-9 and TRBJ1-2; D uncertain. V was trimmed by 1 base and J by 6 bases, leaving 12 bases between them. In germline, CDR1 is SEHNR, CDR2 FQNEAQ (reference sequence). CDR3 size: 14 residues. The CDR3 loop is CASSLEETTDGYTF. The CDR3 bases are TGTGCCAGCAGCTTAGAAGAGACAACCGATGGCTACACCTTC.

The chain has TRBV28 and TRBJ1-2, with D possibly TRBD1 on 5 matching bases. There are 15 residues in the CDR3. CDR1 MDHEN and CDR2 SYDVKM come from the germline V gene. V was cut by 7 bases and J by 8 bases, with 23 bases left in between. The DNA of the CDR3 is TGTGCCAGCACTCCCGGGGCGGCGGGGCCGACCGGCTACACCTTC. Translation gives CASTPGAAGPTGYTF.

The chain employs TRBV5-1 and TRBJ1-1; 7 positions match TRBD1. The V gene's germline CDR1 is SGHRS and CDR2 YFSETQ. The CDR3 totals 14 residues. V shed 3 bases, J shed 4 bases, and the junction held 6 bases outside the gene matches. CDR3 sequence (DNA): TGCGCCAGCAGCTCCGACAGGGTCAGCACTGAAGCTTTCTTT. Translated, it gives CASSSDRVSTEAFF.

The chain links TRBV7-9 to TRBJ2-3; 7 nucleotides line up with TRBD2. J gave up 3 bases and V 2 bases, and 11 bases lay outside the gene matches. Germline CDR1 reads SEHNR; CDR2 reads FQNEAQ (reference sequence). This CDR3 has 17 residues. In DNA form, the CDR3 reads TGTGCCAGCAGCTTAAGTAGGGCTAGCGGACAAACAGATACGCAGTATTTT. This sequence encodes CASSLSRASGQTDTQYF.

This clone was counted only a few times. The chain combines TRBV9 with TRBJ2-5; 8 bases agree with TRBD1. V lost 4 bases and J lost 1; bases outside the gene matches: 3. This CDR3 has 14 residues. Germline-derived CDR1 and CDR2 are SGDLS and YYNGEE. CDR3 amino acids: CASSLRGLQETQYF. CDR3 nucleotides: TGTGCCAGCAGCCTCAGGGGGCTCCAAGAGACCCAGTACTTC. The full variable domain, rest sourced from reference TRBV9 and TRBJ2-5, is DSGVTQTPKHLITATGQRVTLRCSPRSGDLSVYWYQQSLDQGLQFLIQYYNGEERAKGNILERFSAQQFPDLHSELNLSSLELGDSALYFCASSLRGLQETQYFGPGTRLLVL.

The J gene is TRBJ2-5, the V gene TRBV5-5; D is uncertain. The CDR3 sequence is 14 residues long. Trimming pared 0 bases from V and 9 bases from J, leaving 15 bases between. Per germline, CDR1 SGHKS and CDR2 YYEKEE (reference sequence). This chain's CDR3 is CASSLDSITGAQYF. The CDR3, as DNA: TGTGCCAGCAGCTTGGATTCCATAACTGGTGCCCAGTACTTC.

With regard to this clone: The junction departs from the called germline gene at one end, perhaps through a read error. V gene TRBV7-7 combines with J gene TRBJ2-1; TRBD2 matches at 8 bases. Germline V gives CDR1 SSHAT, CDR2 FNYEAQ (reference sequence). The CDR3 spans 15 residues. The CDR3 coding sequence is TGTGCTAGCAGCCGCGGACTAGCTCTATACAATGAGCAGTTCTTC. This codes for CASSRGLALYNEQFF.

The CDR3 loop is CASSPGGAGGYEQYF. The CDR3 nucleotides are TGTGCCAGCAGCCCGGGGGGGGCGGGAGGTTACGAGCAGTACTTC. V and J are TRBV27 and TRBJ2-7, with 8 bases fitting TRBD2. V dropped 6 bases and J dropped 4; count of bases not matched to a gene: 11. The CDR3 loop spans 15 amino acids. Germline-derived CDR1 and CDR2 are MNHEY and SMNVEV (reference sequence).

The chain uses TRBV7-8 and TRBJ2-1, with 7 positions matching TRBD2. V trimming: 4 bases; J trimming: 5 bases; junction bases outside the gene matches: 2. The CDR3 covers 13 residues. CDR1 is SGHVS, CDR2 FQNEAQ, per germline. CDR3 amino acids: CASSSGLNNEQFF. CDR3 in DNA: TGTGCCAGCAGCTCGGGACTAAACAATGAGCAGTTCTTC.

This chain links TRBV28 with TRBJ2-5, with D perhaps TRBD2 (6 bases). Trimming shortened V by 7 bases and J by 5 bases, and 14 bases separated the two germline ends. This CDR3 has 13 amino acids. The germline V gene encodes CDR1 MDHEN and CDR2 SYDVKM. The CDR3: CASMRDPRETQYF. CDR3 nucleotides: TGTGCCAGCATGCGGGATCCTCGGGAGACCCAGTACTTC. The full variable domain, completed using reference TRBV28 and TRBJ2-5, is DVKVTQSSRYLVKRTGEKVFLECVQDMDHENMFWYRQDPGLGLRLIYFSYDVKMKEKGDIPEGYSVSREKKERFSLILESASTNQTSMYLCASMRDPRETQYFGPGTRLLVL.

J is TRBJ2-3 and V is TRBV7-9; tentatively, D is TRBD2 (5 bases). Trimming took 2 bases from V and 3 from J, leaving 9 bases between them. The CDR3 length is 14 residues. The germline V gene encodes CDR1 SEHNR and CDR2 FQNEAQ (reference sequence). DNA of the CDR3: TGTGCCAGCAGCTTAAGAGGGAGAACAGATACGCAGTATTTT. Its translation is CASSLRGRTDTQYF.

The chain has TRBV27 and TRBJ2-1, with TRBD2 identical over 7 bases. The CDR3 is 15 residues long. Germline CDR1 and CDR2: MNHEY and SMNVEV (reference sequence). V was pared by 3 bases and J by 4 bases, with 6 bases of the junction left unmatched. In nucleotides, the CDR3 is TGTGCCAGCAGTTTTCGGGGGACTACTTACAATGAGCAGTTCTTC. Its protein is CASSFRGTTYNEQFF.

The CDR3 DNA reads as TGCGCCAGCAGACCAAGGACAGCTTACAGTGGGACCCAGTACTTC. Translating it yields CASRPRTAYSGTQYF. The V call is TRBV5-1, the J call TRBJ2-5; perhaps TRBD1 as D (6 bases). This CDR3 has 15 residues. Germline values: CDR1 SGHRS, CDR2 YFSETQ. The V gene lost 5 bases and the J gene lost 7 bases, with 21 bases spanning the gap.

The V call is TRBV19, the J call TRBJ2-1; the D gene is possibly TRBD2 (6 bases). V gave up 4 bases and J gave up 14 bases, with 18 bases separating them. The CDR3 is made up of 13 amino acids. CDR1 is LNHDA and CDR2 is SQIVND in the germline V gene (reference sequence). CDR3 residues: CASSTKGGGSEFF. CDR3 nucleotide sequence: TGTGCCAGTAGTACAAAGGGAGGAGGGTCGGAGTTCTTC.

This chain uses TRBV7-8 with TRBJ2-3; D ambiguous. The CDR3 runs 15 residues. V was shortened by 4 bases and J by 7 bases, with 18 bases between the two germline ends. Germline CDR1 reads SGHVS; CDR2 reads FQNEAQ. CDR3: CASSSLAVERNTQYF. The CDR3 DNA reads as TGTGCCAGCAGCTCCCTCGCGGTAGAGAGGAATACGCAGTATTTT.

The chain employs TRBV2 and TRBJ2-7, with D perhaps matching TRBD2 (5 bases). With 6 bases removed from V and 2 bases from J, the gap between germline ends came to 11 bases. The CDR3 runs to 13 residues. Germline assignment: CDR1 SNHLY and CDR2 FYNNEI. In nucleotides, the CDR3 is TGTGCCAGCAGCCCGGAGGACCCCTACGAGCAGTACTTC. Protein sequence: CASSPEDPYEQYF.